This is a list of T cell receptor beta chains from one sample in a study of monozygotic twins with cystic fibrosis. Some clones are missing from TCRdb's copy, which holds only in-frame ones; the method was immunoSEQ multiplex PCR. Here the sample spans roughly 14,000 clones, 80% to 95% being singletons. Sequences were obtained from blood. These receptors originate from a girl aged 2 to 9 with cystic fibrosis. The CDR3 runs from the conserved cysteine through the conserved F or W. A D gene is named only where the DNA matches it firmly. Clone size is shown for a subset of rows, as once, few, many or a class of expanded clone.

cdr3_aa: CASSSLAGGYNEQFF
cdr3_nt: TGTGCCAGCAGCTCCCTAGCGGGAGGTTACAATGAGCAGTTCTTC
v_call: TRBV11-3
clone_size: NA
d_call: TRBD2
j_call: TRBJ2-1

cdr3_aa: CASSQTPGTSGRYLEDTQYF
cdr3_nt: TGCGCCAGCAGCCAAACCCCGGGGACTAGCGGGAGGTACCTAGAGGATACGCAGTATTTT
v_call: TRBV4-1
clone_size: once
d_call: TRBD2
j_call: TRBJ2-3

cdr3_aa: CASSESQRTEAFF
cdr3_nt: TGCGCCAGCAGTGAGTCCCAACGCACTGAAGCTTTCTTT
v_call: TRBV10-1
clone_size: NA
d_call: NA
j_call: TRBJ1-1

cdr3_aa: CASSGQHTGELFF
cdr3_nt: TGTGCCAGTAGCGGACAGCACACCGGGGAGCTGTTTTTT
v_call: TRBV19
clone_size: NA
d_call: NA
j_call: TRBJ2-2

cdr3_aa: CSVELGSSSYEQYF
cdr3_nt: TGCAGCGTTGAACTGGGATCCAGCTCCTACGAGCAGTACTTC
v_call: TRBV29-1
clone_size: once
d_call: NA
j_call: TRBJ2-7

cdr3_aa: CSVGRTASDTEAFF
cdr3_nt: TGCAGCGTTGGGCGGACGGCCTCGGACACTGAAGCTTTCTTT
v_call: TRBV29-1
clone_size: NA
d_call: NA
j_call: TRBJ1-1

cdr3_aa: CASSSPLAVEQFF
cdr3_nt: TGTGCCAGCAGCTCTCCTCTAGCAGTTGAGCAGTTCTTC
v_call: TRBV7-9
clone_size: NA
d_call: NA
j_call: TRBJ2-1

cdr3_aa: CASSIGYEQYF
cdr3_nt: TGTGCCAGTAGTATTGGGTACGAGCAGTACTTC
v_call: TRBV19
clone_size: NA
d_call: NA
j_call: TRBJ2-7

cdr3_aa: CASSPRGESSYNEQFF
cdr3_nt: TGTGCCAGCAGCCCTCGGGGGGAGAGCTCCTACAATGAGCAGTTCTTC
v_call: TRBV5-4
clone_size: NA
d_call: TRBD2
j_call: TRBJ2-1

cdr3_aa: CASSSYYNEQFF
cdr3_nt: TGTGCCAGTAGTTCTTACTACAATGAGCAGTTCTTC
v_call: TRBV19
clone_size: once
d_call: NA
j_call: TRBJ2-1

cdr3_aa: CASSPTFIQGNPNQPQHF
cdr3_nt: TGTGCCAGCAGTCCGACATTTATACAGGGTAACCCCAATCAGCCCCAGCATTTT
v_call: TRBV27
clone_size: NA
d_call: NA
j_call: TRBJ1-5

cdr3_aa: CASSSTMTGTYGYTF
cdr3_nt: TGTGCCAGCAGTTCAACGATGACAGGGACCTATGGCTACACCTTC
v_call: TRBV28
clone_size: NA
d_call: TRBD1
j_call: TRBJ1-2

cdr3_aa: CASSPQGPSYEQYF
cdr3_nt: TGTGCCAGCAGCCCACAGGGTCCCTCCTACGAGCAGTACTTC
v_call: TRBV2
clone_size: NA
d_call: NA
j_call: TRBJ2-7

cdr3_aa: CASLRANQPQHF
cdr3_nt: TGTGCCAGCCTCAGGGCCAATCAGCCCCAGCATTTT
v_call: TRBV28
clone_size: NA
d_call: NA
j_call: TRBJ1-5